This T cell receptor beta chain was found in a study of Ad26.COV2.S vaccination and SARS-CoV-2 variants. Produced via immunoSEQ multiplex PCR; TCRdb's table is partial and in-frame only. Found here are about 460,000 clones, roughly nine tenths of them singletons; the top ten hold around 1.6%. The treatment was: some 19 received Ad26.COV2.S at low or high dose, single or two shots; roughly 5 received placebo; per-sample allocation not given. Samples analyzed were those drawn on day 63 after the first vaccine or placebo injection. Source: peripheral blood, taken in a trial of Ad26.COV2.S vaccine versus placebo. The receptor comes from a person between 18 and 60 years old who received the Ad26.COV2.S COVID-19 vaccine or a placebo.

CDR3 sequence reads: CASSIRSVGRSYEQYF. CDR3 nucleotides: TGTGCCAGTAGTATACGGAGCGTGGGCCGCTCCTACGAGCAGTACTTC. V is TRBV19 and J is TRBJ2-7, with D unclear. The V and J ends lost 2 bases and 0 bases respectively, with 14 bases between them. Looked up from germline, CDR1 is LNHDA and CDR2 is SQIVND (reference sequence). CDR3 size: 16 residues.